These 15 T cell receptor beta chains were all obtained from the same sample, sequenced in a study of blood T cell repertoires in COVID-19. Sequencing used immunoSEQ multiplex PCR; TCRdb keeps in-frame clones, though not all of them. Of about 170,000 clones listed, roughly 86% are singletons. Material: peripheral blood. The receptors were sampled from a woman of 80 years or more with COVID-19, enrolled during active disease.

The chain links TRBV4-3 to TRBJ1-5; unclear D gene. The CDR3 has 14 amino acids. Germline CDR1 is LGHNA and CDR2 is YSLEER. The V end lost 0 bases, the J end lost 6 bases, and 9 bases lay between the germline ends. CDR3 protein: CASSQDWRTQPQHF. The CDR3, as DNA: TGCGCCAGCAGCCAAGATTGGAGGACTCAGCCCCAGCATTTT.

The gene calls are TRBV14 and TRBJ2-4; the D gene is possibly TRBD1 (5 bases). The length of the CDR3 is 15 residues. Trimming cost V 1 base and J 9 bases, with 16 bases left between them. From germline, CDR1 is SGHDN and CDR2 FVKESK. The CDR3 DNA reads TGTGCCAGCAGCCAAGGGGGCGTAAAATGGGGCATTCAGTACTTC. Its protein is CASSQGGVKWGIQYF.

The chain employs TRBV7-2 and TRBJ1-1; 8 nucleotides match TRBD1. The trim removed 2 bases at V and 0 bases at J, leaving 5 bases unmatched. Germline-derived CDR1 and CDR2 are SGHTA and FQGNSA. CDR3 length: 16 amino acids. The CDR3 reads CASSLRQGLMNTEAFF. The DNA for the CDR3 is TGTGCCAGCAGCTTAAGACAGGGGCTAATGAACACTGAAGCTTTCTTT.

The rearrangement uses TRBV25-1 and TRBJ1-2; D might be TRBD1 (5 bases). This CDR3 comprises 14 residues. V was cut by 11 bases and J by 8 bases, with 24 bases left in between. Germline CDR1 is MGHDK and CDR2 is SYGVNS. CDR3 bases: TGTGCCGGACGGCCGCAGGGCTTCAACGGAGGCTACACCTTC. Translation: CAGRPQGFNGGYTF.

This clone was counted a single time. V usage is TRBV7-2 and J usage is TRBJ1-1; the match to TRBD1 covers 8 bases. J lost 5 bases, V lost 5 bases, and 10 bases had no gene match. Germline assignment: CDR1 SGHTA and CDR2 FQGNSA. This CDR3 contains 15 residues. CDR3 sequence reads: CASSQLTGGRTEAFF. Written as DNA, the CDR3 is TGTGCCAGCAGCCAGCTAACAGGGGGTAGAACTGAAGCTTTCTTT. The full variable domain, its missing parts supplied by reference TRBV7-2 and TRBJ1-1, is GAGVSQSPSNKVTEKGKDVELRCDPISGHTALYWYRQSLGQGLEFLIYFQGNSAPDKSGLPSDRFSAERTGGSVSTLTIQRTQQEDSAVYLCASSQLTGGRTEAFFGQGTRLTVV.

The chain has TRBV27 and TRBJ2-2, with TRBD1 matching 7 bases. The J segment lost 4 bases and the V segment lost 6 bases, leaving 8 bases of the junction unmatched. This CDR3 comprises 15 residues. Germline CDR1 is MNHEY and CDR2 is SMNVEV (reference sequence). DNA of the CDR3: TGTGCCAGCAGCAGACAGGGAGCTGCCACCGGGGAGCTGTTTTTT. Protein product: CASSRQGAATGELFF.

The rearrangement joins TRBV2 to TRBJ1-5, with D perhaps matching TRBD1 (6 bases). The germline V gene encodes CDR1 SNHLY and CDR2 FYNNEI. With 7 bases removed from V and 1 base from J, the gap between germline ends came to 11 bases. CDR3 size: 14 residues. The CDR3 DNA is TGTGCCAGCAAAATAGGGGGAAGCAATCAGCCCCAGCATTTT. Translating gives CASKIGGSNQPQHF.

This chain links TRBV7-2 with TRBJ2-5; 8 nucleotides agree with TRBD1. In germline, CDR1 is SGHTA, CDR2 FQGNSA. The ends lost 5 bases at V and 5 bases at J; junction bases unmatched: 10. CDR3 length: 15 residues. DNA of the CDR3: TGTGCCAGCAGCCCCAGGACAGGGAAAAGTGAGACCCAGTACTTC. It specifies CASSPRTGKSETQYF.

The V gene is TRBV28, the J gene TRBJ2-7; 11 bases agree with TRBD2. Trimming at V came to 5 bases and at J to 2 bases, leaving 8 bases not matched to a gene. Germline V lookup: CDR1 MDHEN, CDR2 SYDVKM. The CDR3 spans 16 residues. The CDR3 DNA follows: TGTGCCAGCAGTCCCCCACCGGGACTAGCGGCCTACGAGCAGTACTTC. It specifies CASSPPPGLAAYEQYF.

J is TRBJ1-4 and V is TRBV10-3; D gene unclear. Trimming shortened V by 6 bases and J by 7 bases, and 12 bases separated the two germline ends. The CDR3 contains 13 residues. CDR1 ENHRY and CDR2 SYGVKD come from the germline V gene. CDR3 region: CAIRPRGSEKLFF. The CDR3 nucleotides read TGTGCCATCAGACCGCGAGGAAGTGAAAAACTGTTTTTT.

The V call is TRBV11-2, the J call TRBJ1-5, with 7 positions matching TRBD1. This CDR3 is 14 amino acids long. Losses at the gene ends were 5 bases for V and 2 bases for J; bases not matched to a gene: 3. Germline-derived CDR1 and CDR2 are SGHAT and FQNNGV. The CDR3 spells CASSRDRGNQPQHF. CDR3 in DNA: TGTGCCAGCAGCCGCGACAGGGGCAATCAGCCCCAGCATTTT. Complete variable domain (other parts from reference TRBV11-2 and TRBJ1-5): EAGVAQSPRYKIIEKRQSVAFWCNPISGHATLYWYQQILGQGPKLLIQFQNNGVVDDSQLPKDRFSAERLKGVDSTLKIQPAKLEDSAVYLCASSRDRGNQPQHFGDGTRLSIL.

The rearrangement links TRBV19 to TRBJ2-3; 11 bases are a match to TRBD2. Germline values: CDR1 LNHDA, CDR2 SQIVND (reference sequence). The length of the CDR3 is 15 residues. With V trimmed by 9 bases and J by 4 bases, 9 bases remained unmatched. This CDR3 is CASRRLAGMADTQYF. CDR3 bases: TGTGCCAGCCGCAGACTAGCGGGAATGGCAGATACGCAGTATTTT.

The chain joins TRBV5-4 to TRBJ2-5; a possible D gene is TRBD1 (5 bases). This CDR3 spans 16 amino acids. CDR1 and CDR2 from the germline V gene are SGHNT and YYREEE (reference sequence). V shed 0 bases and J shed 5 bases, with 17 bases lying between them. The CDR3 is CASSLEPQVIGETQYF. The CDR3 bases are TGTGCCAGCAGCTTGGAGCCACAGGTGATCGGTGAGACCCAGTACTTC.

This clone was recorded once. The genes are TRBV29-1 and TRBJ1-2, with D possibly being TRBD1 (6 bases). The CDR3 extends over 15 amino acids. Trimming removed 7 bases from V and 1 base from J, with 19 bases in between. The germline V gene encodes CDR1 SQVTM and CDR2 ANQGSEA. The CDR3 sequence: CSAGGGRGFNYGYTF. CDR3 in DNA: TGCAGCGCGGGCGGCGGCAGGGGATTTAACTATGGCTACACCTTC.

The chain links TRBV29-1 to TRBJ1-2, with 8 bases identical to TRBD1. The CDR3 has 13 amino acids. V shed 0 bases, J shed 8 bases, and the junction held 5 bases outside the gene matches. From germline, CDR1 is SQVTM and CDR2 ANQGSEA. In DNA, the CDR3 is TGCAGCGTTGAAGATGGGGCAGGGGGCGGCTACACCTTC. It yields the protein CSVEDGAGGGYTF.